This is a list of T cell receptor beta chains from one sample in a study of Graves' ophthalmopathy and Graves' hyperthyroidism. A single record per CDR3 protein comes from TCRdb applying MiXCR to the multiplex PCR reads. The sample includes roughly 700,000 distinct CDR3 sequences, around 40% seen only once; the top ten take 44%. The sequenced material came from peripheral blood. The receptors were sampled from an adult man with Graves' ophthalmopathy. The CDR3 runs from the conserved cysteine through the conserved F or W. Each record gives: D gene, J gene, clone size, V gene, CDR3 protein, CDR3 DNA. D genes are given only for firm matches. Size values are once, few and many counts, or a class for expanded clones, and some rows have none.

-,TRBJ2-7,-,TRBV6-5,CASSYSGLSYEQYF,TGTGCCAGCAGTTACTCAGGTCTCTCCTACGAGCAGTACTTC
TRBD1,TRBJ1-2,-,TRBV5-5,CASSTARTGVYNYGYTF,TGTGCCAGCAGCACAGCTCGGACAGGGGTCTACAACTATGGCTACACCTTC
-,TRBJ2-5,few,TRBV2,CASSDWPVQETQYF,TGTGCCAGCAGTGACTGGCCAGTTCAAGAGACCCAGTACTTC
-,TRBJ2-2,-,TRBV10-3,CASNLGTGELFF,TGTGCCAGTAACCTAGGCACCGGGGAGCTGTTTTTT
-,TRBJ1-2,-,TRBV2,CASIPGGLGYGYTF,TGTGCCAGCATACCGGGGGGCTTGGGCTATGGCTACACCTTC
-,TRBJ1-2,-,TRBV4-3,CASSQAGFEYGYTF,TGCGCCAGCAGCCAAGCAGGGTTTGAATATGGCTACACCTTC
-,TRBJ2-7,-,TRBV11-1,CASSHPGLSYEQYF,TGCGCCAGCAGCCACCCCGGACTAAGCTACGAGCAGTACTTC
TRBD1,TRBJ1-1,few,TRBV10-3,CAISATGETEAFF,TGTGCCATCAGTGCCACAGGGGAGACTGAAGCTTTCTTT
TRBD2,TRBJ2-5,many,TRBV7-8,CASSQQARLAGYRTQYF,TGTGCCAGCAGCCAACAGGCAAGACTAGCGGGATATAGGACCCAGTACTTC
-,TRBJ2-1,few,TRBV7-2,CASREGTDKQFF,TGTGCCAGCAGGGAGGGGACAGATAAGCAGTTCTTC
TRBD1,TRBJ1-5,-,TRBV24-1,CATSDPGTGATFNQPQHF,TGTGCCACCAGTGACCCAGGGACAGGGGCGACCTTCAATCAGCCCCAGCATTTT
TRBD2,TRBJ2-5,-,TRBV25-1,CASSQDPVGGAETQYF,TGTGCCAGCAGCCAAGATCCGGTCGGGGGGGCGGAGACCCAGTACTTC
-,TRBJ2-7,many,TRBV10-3,CAISPEGARGEQYF,TGTGCCATCAGTCCCGAGGGGGCGCGGGGCGAGCAGTACTTC
-,TRBJ2-7,-,TRBV29-1,CSVAGGQTDEQYF,TGCAGCGTTGCGGGCGGCCAAACGGACGAGCAGTACTTC
-,TRBJ2-7,many,TRBV2,CASSTLTGYEQYF,TGTGCCAGCAGTACACTAACAGGGTACGAGCAGTACTTC
TRBD1,TRBJ2-3,-,TRBV19,CASSMATGATDTQYF,TGTGCCAGTAGTATGGCGACAGGGGCCACAGATACGCAGTATTTT
-,TRBJ1-5,-,TRBV24-1,CAQTNQPQHF,TGTGCCCAGACCAATCAGCCCCAGCATTTT
TRBD1,TRBJ1-5,many,TRBV10-3,CAISESQGADQPQHF,TGTGCCATCAGTGAGTCTCAGGGGGCGGATCAGCCCCAGCATTTT
TRBD2,TRBJ2-7,-,TRBV25-1,CATLPALAGDPYEQYF,TGTGCCACTTTACCTGCATTAGCGGGAGACCCCTACGAGCAGTACTTC
-,TRBJ2-2,few,TRBV2,CASSGARGITGELFF,TGTGCCAGCAGTGGGGCTAGGGGAATCACCGGGGAGCTGTTTTTT
-,TRBJ2-7,few,TRBV5-4,CASSPPSAGYEQYF,TGTGCCAGCAGCCCCCCCTCCGCGGGATACGAGCAGTACTTC
TRBD1,TRBJ2-5,many,TRBV7-9,CASSGTGGAQYF,TGTGCCAGCAGCGGGACAGGCGGGGCCCAGTACTTC
-,TRBJ1-2,-,TRBV10-3,CARTNEGGGYTF,TGTGCCAGAACGAACGAGGGTGGAGGCTACACCTTC
-,TRBJ1-2,-,TRBV2,CASSQIGGGGYTF,TGCGCCAGCAGCCAAATCGGGGGGGGGGGCTACACCTTC
TRBD1,TRBJ2-5,-,TRBV4-3,CASSQDETGGTETQYF,TGCGCCAGCAGCCAAGATGAAACAGGGGGCACGGAGACCCAGTACTTC
TRBD1,TRBJ1-2,-,TRBV15,CATREDRERSYTF,TGTGCCACCAGGGAGGACAGGGAACGGAGCTACACCTTC
-,TRBJ2-7,-,TRBV20-1,CSARDPGSSSYEQYF,TGCAGTGCTAGAGATCCGGGTTCCTCTTCCTACGAGCAGTACTTC
TRBD1,TRBJ1-5,few,TRBV5-1,CASSLDGQGFQPQHF,TGCGCCAGCAGCTTGGACGGACAGGGGTTTCAGCCCCAGCATTTT
TRBD1,TRBJ2-7,-,TRBV7-2,CASSTGQGLGEQYF,TGTGCCAGCAGTACGGGACAGGGGCTCGGCGAGCAGTACTTC
-,TRBJ2-2,many,TRBV10-1,CASSEMDRGELFF,TGCGCCAGCAGTGAAATGGACAGAGGGGAGCTGTTTTTT
-,TRBJ2-2,-,TRBV13,CASSFPSGELFF,TGTGCCAGCAGCTTTCCCTCCGGGGAGCTGTTTTTT
TRBD1,TRBJ1-4,few,TRBV11-2,CASSDDRGTNEKLFF,TGTGCCAGCAGTGACGACAGGGGAACTAATGAGAAACTGTTTTTT
-,TRBJ1-5,-,TRBV14,CASSQVGAGQPQHF,TGTGCCAGCAGCCAAGTGGGGGCTGGTCAGCCCCAGCATTTT
-,TRBJ1-2,-,TRBV25-1,CASSQDEERSNYGYTF,TGCGCCAGCAGCCAAGATGAGGAGAGGAGTAACTATGGCTACACCTTC
-,TRBJ2-7,few,TRBV20-1,CSALSPQANEQYF,TGCAGTGCTTTAAGCCCGCAGGCAAATGAGCAGTACTTC
-,TRBJ1-2,many,TRBV12-3/TRBV12-4,CASSLRQELRYGYTF,TGTGCCAGCAGTTTGCGACAGGAGCTACGGTATGGCTACACCTTC
-,TRBJ2-7,few,TRBV7-2,CASSVELPRSSYEQYF,TGTGCCAGCAGCGTTGAGCTCCCCAGGTCATCCTACGAGCAGTACTTC
TRBD1,TRBJ2-7,-,TRBV7-2,CASSPGQGPIVYSYEQYF,TGTGCCAGCAGCCCGGGACAGGGACCTATCGTCTACTCCTACGAGCAGTACTTC
-,TRBJ2-6,few,TRBV7-9,CASSPLPGANVLTF,TGTGCCAGCAGCCCCTTGCCGGGGGCCAACGTCCTGACTTTC
-,TRBJ1-5,-,TRBV7-6,CASSRGFGNQPQHF,TGTGCCAGCAGTCGGGGGTTTGGCAATCAGCCCCAGCATTTT
-,TRBJ2-7,few,TRBV7-9,CASSFAGTQSSYEQYF,TGTGCCAGCAGCTTCGCCGGGACCCAGAGCTCCTACGAGCAGTACTTC
TRBD1,TRBJ2-7,few,TRBV14,CASSPFGGTGGNEQYF,TGTGCCAGCAGCCCCTTCGGCGGGACAGGGGGTAACGAGCAGTACTTC
-,TRBJ1-3,-,TRBV6-1,CASKLGAKGNTIYF,TGTGCCAGCAAGCTGGGGGCGAAAGGAAACACCATATATTTT
TRBD1,TRBJ1-4,few,TRBV12-3/TRBV12-4,CASSPLGRGPEKLFF,TGTGCCAGCAGCCCGTTGGGCAGGGGGCCTGAAAAACTGTTTTTT
TRBD1,TRBJ2-2,-,TRBV19,CASHRGPWTGRLDTGELFF,TGTGCCAGCCACAGAGGGCCATGGACAGGTCGTTTGGACACCGGGGAGCTGTTTTTT
-,TRBJ1-2,-,TRBV10-3,CAISKTDWSYTF,TGTGCCATCAGCAAGACGGACTGGAGCTACACCTTC
-,TRBJ1-1,-,TRBV20-1,CSAERLLTIEAFF,TGCAGTGCCGAGCGCCTCCTAACAATTGAAGCTTTCTTT